Listed here are 14 T cell receptor beta chains from one sample, sequenced in a study of blood T cells in healthy people across ages. The second PCR ran roughly 7 to 12 cycles with a sample-barcoded 5' primer and J-beta primers. TCRdb independently ran MiXCR on the 5' RACE reads; one entry per CDR3 protein. The sample records hundreds of thousands of distinct CDR3 sequences, roughly half being singletons. The sequenced sample was blood. All receptors come from a man aged 55 to 70 in good health.

The rearrangement joins TRBV2 to TRBJ1-2; no clear D. Per the germline V gene, CDR1 is SNHLY and CDR2 is FYNNEI. V lost 6 bases to trimming and J lost 8 bases, with 13 bases between them. The CDR3 runs 12 residues. Written as DNA, the CDR3 is TGTGCCAGCAGCTCCCGGCCCTCGGGCTACACCTTC. It is translated as CASSSRPSGYTF.

This chain joins TRBV7-2 and TRBJ2-1, with D perhaps being TRBD1 or TRBD2 (5 bases each). V lost 4 bases to trimming and J lost 2 bases, with 15 bases between them. CDR3 length: 16 amino acids. CDR1 SGHTA and CDR2 FQGNSA come from the germline V gene. In DNA, the CDR3 is TGTGCCAGCAGCTCTACCGGGACGCGAACCTACAATGAGCAGTTCTTC. Amino acids: CASSSTGTRTYNEQFF.

This clonotype was seen a few times. This rearrangement joins TRBV20-1 to TRBJ1-6; tentatively, D is TRBD1 (6 bases). Trimming shortened V by 5 bases and J by 0 bases, and 11 bases separated the two germline ends. Germline V gene data show CDR1 as DFQATT and CDR2 as SNEGSKA (reference sequence). CDR3 length: 15 amino acids. CDR3 residues: CSASDRSSYNSPLHF. The DNA of the CDR3 is TGCAGTGCTTCTGACAGGAGCTCCTATAATTCACCCCTCCACTTT.

The table lists this clonotype with a few counts. This chain connects TRBV15 to TRBJ2-3, with no clear D. Germline CDR1 and CDR2: LNHNV and YYDKDF (reference sequence). V was clipped by 0 bases and J by 5 bases, with 6 bases between them. CDR3 length equals 13 residues. CDR3 DNA sequence: TGTGCCACCAGCAGAGATCCGAGAGATACGCAGTATTTT. Protein product: CATSRDPRDTQYF.

This clonotype was seen a handful of times. The chain joins TRBV24-1 to TRBJ1-2; D is unresolved. CDR3 size: 13 residues. Germline V gives CDR1 KGHDR, CDR2 SFDVKD. The V end was cut by 7 bases, the J end by 1 base, with 9 bases between. DNA for the CDR3: TGTGCCACCAGCGACACTTTTAACTATGGCTACACCTTC. Amino acids: CATSDTFNYGYTF.

This clonotype was observed at least ten times. This CDR3 reads CASSQRTVVNEQYF. The DNA of the CDR3 is TGTGCCAGCAGCCAACGGACAGTGGTAAACGAGCAGTACTTC. This rearrangement joins TRBV12-3 or TRBV12-4 to TRBJ2-7; D is perhaps TRBD1 (6 bases). The CDR3 consists of 14 residues. V was clipped by 6 bases and J by 5 bases, with 17 bases between them.

This sequence joins TRBV6-2 or TRBV6-3 and TRBJ2-3, with D maybe TRBD1 (6 bases). The ends were cut back, 2 bases at V and 3 bases at J, with 15 bases in the middle. CDR1 is MNHEY and CDR2 is SVGEGT in the germline V gene. The CDR3 is 16 amino acids. CDR3 sequence: CASSYGSRGGTDTQYF. The CDR3 nucleotides read TGTGCCAGCAGTTACGGGAGCAGGGGCGGGACAGATACGCAGTATTTT.

Only a few counts were recorded for this clonotype. This chain's CDR3 is CASKEWGTNTEAFF. CDR3 in DNA: TGCGCCAGCAAGGAGTGGGGGACGAACACTGAAGCTTTCTTT. This chain uses TRBV5-1 with TRBJ1-1, with a weak D call TRBD1 (5 bases). CDR1 is SGHRS and CDR2 is YFSETQ in the germline V gene. The CDR3 spans 14 residues. V was trimmed by 6 bases and J by 1 base, leaving 13 bases between them.

In DNA, the CDR3 is TGTGCCAGCAGGGGGTCGCAGCTGGGGTCACCCCTCCACTTT. Amino acids: CASRGSQLGSPLHF. V and J are TRBV27 and TRBJ1-6; D uncertain. Germline CDR1 and CDR2: MNHEY and SMNVEV (reference sequence). The CDR3 is 14 residues long. Trimming removed 6 bases at V and 10 bases at J, with 16 bases between.

This clonotype showed up many times. The V and J genes are TRBV28 and TRBJ2-7; 9 bases are shared with TRBD2. The CDR3 loop spans 14 amino acids. Per the germline V gene, CDR1 is MDHEN and CDR2 is SYDVKM. V lost 6 bases, J lost 5 bases, and 8 bases stayed unmatched. CDR3 in DNA: TGTGCCAGCAGGGGTGGGCTAGCGGGAAACGAGCAGTACTTC. This gives the protein CASRGGLAGNEQYF.

V is TRBV18 and J is TRBJ1-2; tentative D call: TRBD1 (5 bases). The CDR3 totals 15 residues. Germline-derived CDR1 and CDR2 are KGHSH and LQKENI. The V gene lost 1 base and the J gene lost 8 bases, with 17 bases spanning the gap. The CDR3 here is CASSPRLEGPEGYTF. The CDR3 coding sequence is TGTGCCAGCTCACCACGTCTGGAGGGGCCGGAGGGCTACACCTTC.

This chain uses TRBV18 with TRBJ2-5; D possibly corresponds to TRBD2 (6 bases). Near its end, the DNA agrees better with TRBJ2-7, so the J call may be wrong. Germline CDR1 and CDR2: KGHSH and LQKENI. This CDR3 contains 12 residues. CDR3 DNA: TGTGCCAGCTCACCCCTAGCGAACGAGCAGTACTTC. It is translated as CASSPLANEQYF.

This clonotype was seen only a few times. This chain connects TRBV28 to TRBJ2-3; no clear D gene. Germline V gene data show CDR1 as MDHEN and CDR2 as SYDVKM. Trimming removed 2 bases at V and 14 bases at J, with 11 bases between. The CDR3 is made up of 11 amino acids. The CDR3 DNA sequence: TGTGCCAGCAGTTTAGGCAGGAGAACGTATTTT. Translation: CASSLGRRTYF.

V is TRBV6-2 or TRBV6-3 and J is TRBJ2-7; D is ambiguous. The V end was cut by 5 bases, the J end by 1 base, with 9 bases between. The CDR3 runs 13 residues. CDR1 is MNHEY and CDR2 is SVGEGT in the germline V gene. Written as DNA, the CDR3 is TGTGCCAGCAGTAACCCTGGGTCCTACGAGCAGTACTTC. Its translation: CASSNPGSYEQYF.